Listed below are T cell receptor beta chains from one sample, sequenced in a study of regulatory T cells in long-lasting Graves disease. TCRdb processed the multiplex PCR reads anew with MiXCR; each CDR3 protein has one entry. The sample contains 350,000 to 400,000 distinct CDR3 sequences, around 15% of which appear only once. These data were likewise used in another study, on T cells in Graves' hyperthyroidism and ophthalmopathy.

The source was peripheral blood mononuclear cells (PBMCs), collected at new diagnosis, from a patient treated with antithyroid drugs. These receptors all stem from a woman aged 18-29 years with Graves disease. CDR3s include the opening cysteine and the closing phenylalanine or tryptophan. Each record gives: D gene, J gene, V gene, clone size, CDR3 protein, CDR3 DNA. D genes are given only for firm matches. Some rows have no size entry. The others give once, few or many, or a class for an expanded clone.

.	TRBJ1-1	TRBV12-3/TRBV12-4	many	CASNSEGTRNTEAFF	TGTGCCAGCAATTCCGAAGGGACGAGGAACACTGAAGCTTTCTTT
TRBD1	TRBJ2-2	TRBV2	few	CATLWTGRNTGELFF	TGTGCCACCTTATGGACAGGGAGGAACACCGGGGAGCTGTTTTTT
.	TRBJ1-6	TRBV5-6	many	CASSLRSGRINSPLHF	TGTGCCAGCAGCTTGAGGTCGGGACGGATTAATTCACCCCTCCACTTT
.	TRBJ2-2	TRBV18	many	CASSPRQESTGELFF	TGTGCCAGCTCACCAAGGCAAGAGTCCACCGGGGAGCTGTTTTTT
.	TRBJ1-1	TRBV9	few	CASSGTARQNTEAFF	TGTGCCAGCAGCGGGACAGCCCGGCAGAACACTGAAGCTTTCTTT
TRBD2	TRBJ2-7	TRBV11-3	.	CASSPGLDSYEQYF	TGTGCCAGCAGCCCGGGACTAGACTCCTACGAGCAGTACTTC
.	TRBJ1-1	TRBV12-3/TRBV12-4	many	CASRPVGVNTEAFF	TGTGCCAGCAGACCCGTGGGGGTGAACACTGAAGCTTTCTTT
TRBD1	TRBJ2-7	TRBV20-1	many	CSARDRRGQNEQYF	TGCAGTGCTAGAGATCGAAGGGGGCAAAACGAGCAGTACTTC
.	TRBJ2-1	TRBV3-1	.	CASSQGGVGAYNEQFF	TGTGCCAGCAGCCAAGGGGGGGTGGGGGCCTACAATGAGCAGTTCTTC
TRBD1	TRBJ1-2	TRBV4-1	few	CASSHPQGDGYTF	TGCGCCAGCAGCCACCCTCAGGGGGATGGCTACACCTTC
.	TRBJ2-5	TRBV24-1	.	CATSDPLVGSQETQYF	TGTGCCACCAGTGATCCCCTGGTGGGGTCCCAAGAGACCCAGTACTTC
.	TRBJ2-7	TRBV7-2	many	CASSLDRRYEQYF	TGTGCCAGCAGCTTAGACCGACGCTACGAGCAGTACTTC
TRBD2	TRBJ2-7	TRBV18	many	CASSPPVGAGGKTYEQYF	TGTGCCAGCTCACCACCGGTGGGAGCGGGAGGCAAGACCTACGAGCAGTACTTC
.	TRBJ2-5	TRBV18	many	CASSPGFQETQYF	TGTGCCAGCTCACCCGGTTTTCAAGAGACCCAGTACTTC
.	TRBJ1-2	TRBV5-5	few	CASSYDQGLAYGYTF	TGTGCCAGCAGCTACGATCAGGGCTTAGCCTATGGCTACACCTTC
.	TRBJ2-1	TRBV19	few	CASSRGAVGNEQFF	TGTGCCAGTAGTAGAGGGGCCGTCGGTAATGAGCAGTTCTTC
.	TRBJ1-1	TRBV4-1	few	CASSPRETRGTEAFF	TGCGCCAGCAGCCCGCGGGAAACTCGGGGCACTGAAGCTTTCTTT
TRBD1	TRBJ2-5	TRBV5-1	many	CASRPGTGGQETQYF	TGCGCCAGCAGACCCGGGACAGGGGGTCAAGAGACCCAGTACTTC
.	TRBJ2-3	TRBV28	many	CASSFGGAQSTDTQYF	TGTGCCAGCAGTTTTGGTGGAGCCCAGAGCACAGATACGCAGTATTTT
TRBD2	TRBJ2-3	TRBV20-1	many	CSARELAGTDTQYF	TGCAGTGCTAGAGAACTAGCGGGCACAGATACGCAGTATTTT
.	TRBJ2-1	TRBV30	many	CAWSYRDSYNEQFF	TGTGCCTGGAGTTACAGGGACTCCTACAATGAGCAGTTCTTC
TRBD2	TRBJ2-1	TRBV20-1	.	CSARVSGGREQFF	TGCAGTGCTAGGGTCTCGGGGGGGCGTGAGCAGTTCTTC
TRBD1	TRBJ1-4	TRBV7-8	many	CASRYRGLNEKLFF	TGTGCCAGCAGATACAGGGGACTTAATGAAAAACTGTTTTTT
.	TRBJ1-1	TRBV27	.	CASSPAIGMNTEASF	TGTGCCAGCAGTCCCGCCATAGGGATGAACACTGAAGCTTCCTTT